The 9 T cell receptor beta chains below come from one sample, sequenced in a study of molecular identifiers for immune sequencing clone quantification. Via MiXCR, TCRdb re-called the PCR reads, giving one row per CDR3 protein. This table holds hundreds of thousands of distinct CDR3 sequences, about 25% found once. The specimen sequenced was naive CD8+ T cells from blood, with Jurkat cell RNA spiked in. The subset is: FACS-sorted CD8+CD4-CCR7+CD45RA+ naive T cells. The receptors originated from a human donor in good health. Some libraries in this study had Jurkat cell RNA spiked in.

About this clonotype itself: An end of the junction does not agree with germline; a read error may underlie this. This chain uses TRBV4-3 with TRBJ2-3, with TRBD2 as a possible D gene (5 bases). The CDR3 has 15 residues. Germline V gives CDR1 LGHNA, CDR2 YSLEER. The CDR3 region has the DNA TGCGCCAGCAGCCAAGAGAGGGCAAGCACAGATCCGCAGTATTTT. Protein sequence: CASSQERASTDPQYF.

CDR3 protein: CASSPAPTGEPDDEQFF. CDR3 bases: TGTGCCAGCAGTCCCGCCCCAACGGGAGAGCCTGATGATGAGCAGTTCTTC. This chain links TRBV12-3 or TRBV12-4 with TRBJ2-1, with D perhaps TRBD2 (6 bases). CDR3 length: 17 residues. Trimming took 5 bases from V and 8 from J, leaving 25 bases between them.

This clonotype was detected only a few times. J is TRBJ2-1 and V is TRBV13; D is uncertain. V lost 4 bases to trimming and J lost 7 bases, with 5 bases between them. CDR3 length: 11 residues. From germline, CDR1 is PRHDT and CDR2 FYEKMQ (reference sequence). The CDR3 nucleotides read TGTGCCAGCAGCTCGTTGAATGAGCAGTTCTTC. Translated, it gives CASSSLNEQFF.

The rearrangement joins TRBV5-1 to TRBJ2-7; D may be TRBD1 (5 bases). This CDR3 has 15 residues. Trimming pared 4 bases from V and 0 bases from J, leaving 14 bases between. The germline V gene encodes CDR1 SGHRS and CDR2 YFSETQ. The CDR3 is CASSLTPGPSYEQYF. As DNA, the CDR3 is TGCGCCAGCAGCCTCACACCAGGGCCCTCCTACGAGCAGTACTTC. The entire variable domain, with the rest obtained from reference TRBV5-1 and TRBJ2-7, is as follows: KAGVTQTPRYLIKTRGQQVTLSCSPISGHRSVSWYQQTPGQGLQFLFEYFSETQRNKGNFPGRFSGRQFSNSRSEMNVSTLELGDSALYLCASSLTPGPSYEQYFGPGTRLTVT.

This clonotype came up a few times. The rearrangement links TRBV30 to TRBJ2-7, with D tentatively TRBD1 or TRBD2 (5 bases each). The CDR3 has 13 residues. The V gene's germline CDR1 is GTSNPN and CDR2 SVGIG (reference sequence). Trimming removed 3 bases from V and 4 bases from J, with 13 bases in between. DNA for the CDR3: TGTGCCTGGAGAGGGACGAGATTATACGAGCAGTACTTC. Encoded protein: CAWRGTRLYEQYF.

This clonotype has just a few counts. The chain joins TRBV28 to TRBJ2-7; 9 positions match TRBD1. Germline V gives CDR1 MDHEN, CDR2 SYDVKM. The length of the CDR3 is 13 residues. The DNA for the CDR3 is TGTGCTGTAAGGGGGACAGGGTCCTACGAGCAGTACTTC. It translates to CAVRGTGSYEQYF.

This clonotype was counted between two and nine times. The CDR3 is CASSSPTSYNSPLHF. The CDR3 DNA sequence: TGTGCCAGCAGCTCCCCAACATCCTATAATTCACCCCTCCACTTT. V usage is TRBV9 and J usage is TRBJ1-6; no clear D gene. CDR3 length: 15 residues. Trimming removed 4 bases at V and 1 base at J, with 9 bases between. Germline CDR1 reads SGDLS; CDR2 reads YYNGEE.

This CDR3 is CSARDGLGGELFF. The DNA of the CDR3 is TGCAGTGCTAGAGATGGGTTGGGCGGGGAGCTGTTTTTT. The chain joins TRBV20-1 to TRBJ2-2; no definite D call. V was clipped by 0 bases and J by 7 bases, with 9 bases between them. The CDR3 totals 13 residues. Germline CDR1 DFQATT, CDR2 SNEGSKA (reference sequence).

This chain connects TRBV10-3 to TRBJ1-5, with a weak D call TRBD1 (5 bases). The CDR3 extends over 14 amino acids. The germline V and J ends were trimmed by 2 bases and 3 bases, with 8 bases remaining between them. Germline values: CDR1 ENHRY, CDR2 SYGVKD. Written as DNA, the CDR3 is TGTGCCATCAGTGAGGACAGAGTCAATCAGCCCCAGCATTTT. It encodes CAISEDRVNQPQHF.